What follows are 17 T cell receptor beta chains derived from one specimen sequenced in a study of blood T cells in healthy people across ages (dated by TCRdb to the mid-2010s). Library construction relied on 5' RACE. TCRdb lists the instrument as Illumina HiSeq 2500. The second PCR ran for roughly 6 to 11 cycles and used a J-beta primer mix along with a sample-barcoded 5' primer. The public reads were reprocessed in TCRdb via fastp at Q25 and MiXCR, keeping in-frame beta chains. For every CDR3 protein sequence, its rows merge into one entry that carries the most common genes and DNA. The sample includes hundreds of thousands of distinct CDR3 sequences, with 25% to 35% observed a single time. The ten largest clones add up to approximately 15% of the sample. The specimen was blood. The receptors come from a woman aged 80 or older in good health.

This clonotype has at least ten counts. The rearrangement uses TRBV5-6 and TRBJ2-3; tentatively, D is TRBD1 (6 bases). The CDR3 is made up of 18 amino acids. The V end lost 2 bases, the J end lost 5 bases, and 24 bases lay between the germline ends. Germline CDR1 and CDR2: SGHDT and YYEEEE. Here the CDR3 DNA reads TGTGCCAGCAGCTTTATTCGTTTATTGGACAGTGATCGAGATACGCAGTATTTT. Translating gives CASSFIRLLDSDRDTQYF.

On this clonotype itself: A read error may explain this, as a much larger clone is one base away. The rearrangement uses TRBV20-1 and TRBJ1-1; 8 bases fit TRBD1. Germline V gives CDR1 DFQATT, CDR2 SNEGSKA (reference sequence). This CDR3 region has 15 residues. In nucleotides, the CDR3 is TGCAATGCTAGTGGACAGGGTAAGAAATCACCAGAAGCTTTCTTT. As protein: CNASGQGKKSPEAFF.

A note on this clonotype: The junction differs from germline at one of its ends, possibly a read error. The gene calls are TRBV4-3 and TRBJ1-1; D not certain. The CDR3 has 14 residues. Germline V CDR1 and CDR2: LGHNA, YSLEER. The CDR3 DNA reads as TGCGCCAGCAAGTATAGGGAATTCGACACTGAAGATTTCTTT. This gives the protein CASKYREFDTEDFF.

This clonotype was seen many times. The genes are TRBV29-1 and TRBJ1-2; D gene ambiguous. From germline, CDR1 is SQVTM and CDR2 ANQGSEA. This CDR3 region has 15 residues. Trimming took 3 bases from V and 1 from J, leaving 15 bases between them. CDR3 in DNA: TGCAGCGTTGACGGGGAACCCGCACTTAACTATGGCTACACCTTC. It specifies CSVDGEPALNYGYTF. Full variable domain (missing parts from reference TRBV29-1 and TRBJ1-2): SAVISQKPSRDICQRGTSLTIQCQVDSQVTMMFWYRQQPGQSLTLIATANQGSEATYESGFVIDKFPISRPNLTFSTLTVSNMSPEDSSIYLCSVDGEPALNYGYTFGSGTRLTVV.

The gene calls are TRBV11-1 and TRBJ2-5, with D possibly being TRBD2 (6 bases). The better agreement between TRBJ2-7 and the DNA end casts doubt on the J call. The CDR3 runs to 13 residues. The germline gives CDR1 SGHAT, CDR2 FQDESV (reference sequence). The CDR3 sequence is CASSAGPGNEQYF. CDR3 DNA sequence: TGTGCCAGCAGCGCGGGGCCTGGAAACGAGCAGTACTTC.

This clonotype was seen many times. The chain links TRBV9 to TRBJ2-7; no reliable D call. This CDR3 has 14 amino acids. Germline V gives CDR1 SGDLS, CDR2 YYNGEE. Trimming left V 0 bases short and J 4 bases short, with 11 bases between. The CDR3 loop reads CASSVGGSTYEQYF. The DNA for the CDR3 is TGTGCCAGCAGCGTAGGGGGTTCAACGTACGAGCAGTACTTC.

This clonotype was seen more than once but under ten times. This clone may be a read error of a much larger clone one base away. This chain joins TRBV6-6 and TRBJ2-7; 8 bases match TRBD1. This CDR3 has 11 amino acids. Germline V lookup: CDR1 MNHNY, CDR2 SVGAGI (reference sequence). V was clipped by 10 bases and J by 10 bases; unmatched bases: 9. This chain's CDR3 is CATIQGEAQYF. DNA for the CDR3: TGTGCCACCATACAGGGGGAGGCCCAGTACTTC.

Worth noting for this clonotype: This clone may be a read error of a much larger clone one base away. V and J are TRBV5-1 and TRBJ1-2; 9 nucleotides agree with TRBD1. The CDR3 length is 14 residues. Germline-derived CDR1 and CDR2 are SGHRS and YFSETQ. CDR3 amino acids: CASGLGTGSDGYTF. Here the CDR3 DNA reads TGCGCCAGCGGCTTGGGGACAGGGTCCGATGGCTACACCTTC.

The J gene is TRBJ2-5, the V gene TRBV20-1, with 11 bases that match TRBD2. The CDR3 extends over 20 amino acids. The ends lost 1 base at V and 2 bases at J; junction bases unmatched: 18. CDR1 is DFQATT and CDR2 is SNEGSKA in the germline V gene (reference sequence). CDR3 nucleotides: TGCAGTGCTAGAGTAACGAGGGAATCGTGGCTAGCGGGGGGACAAGAGACCCAGTACTTC. It codes for CSARVTRESWLAGGQETQYF.

This clonotype was seen ten or more times. The chain has TRBV20-1 and TRBJ2-5; D is unresolved. CDR1 is DFQATT and CDR2 is SNEGSKA in the germline V gene (reference sequence). The CDR3 consists of 11 residues. Between the trimmed V and J ends, which lost 2 bases and 4 bases, there was a span of 5 bases. CDR3 bases: TGCAGTGCTAGAATAATAGAGACCCAGTACTTC. It translates to CSARIIETQYF.

This clonotype was seen many times. V usage is TRBV20-1 and J usage is TRBJ2-5; D might be TRBD2 (5 bases). Germline CDR1 reads DFQATT; CDR2 reads SNEGSKA (reference sequence). Trimming shortened V by 1 base and J by 4 bases, and 10 bases separated the two germline ends. This CDR3 contains 13 residues. The CDR3 spells CSARATSLETQYF. The CDR3 DNA follows: TGCAGTGCTAGAGCTACTAGTTTAGAGACCCAGTACTTC.

This clonotype appeared a few times. A clone one base away is much larger, so this may be a read error. No DNA is shown, since the ends of the CDR3 on it are uncertain; the CDR3 is the one TCRdb lists. V is TRBV2 and J is TRBJ1-2; the table gives TRBD1 as D, unverified against the DNA. The CDR3 is 15 amino acids long, termini counted. CDR1 is SNHLY and CDR2 is FYNNEI in the germline V gene. This CDR3 is CASSRFGQGTYGHTF.

This chain links TRBV20-1 with TRBJ1-4; 11 positions agree with TRBD1. The CDR3 length is 15 residues. The ends lost 5 bases at V and 0 bases at J; junction bases unmatched: 2. Germline CDR1 and CDR2: DFQATT and SNEGSKA (reference sequence). As DNA, the CDR3 is TGCAGTGCTCCGGGACAGGGGGCAACTAATGAAAAACTGTTTTTT. As protein: CSAPGQGATNEKLFF.

Worth noting for this clonotype: Relative to the germline gene, one junction end is altered; a read error may explain this. The rearrangement links TRBV12-3 or TRBV12-4 to TRBJ2-3, with 8 bases fitting TRBD2. The CDR3 sequence is 16 residues long. Here the CDR3 DNA reads TGTGCCAGCAGTACGGGACTAGGGGGGGGTGCAGATACGCAATATTTT. Translating gives CASSTGLGGGADTQYF.

The rearrangement joins TRBV28 to TRBJ2-5; D possibly matches TRBD1 or TRBD2 (5 bases each). Germline-derived CDR1 and CDR2 are MDHEN and SYDVKM. The CDR3 runs to 16 residues. Trimming left V 6 bases short and J 4 bases short, with 21 bases between. DNA of the CDR3: TGTGCCAGCAGCCTAAATGTCCCGGGGACCCGAGAGACCCAGTACTTC. The encoded protein is CASSLNVPGTRETQYF.

There are many counts of this clonotype. This chain joins TRBV10-3 and TRBJ2-2; no reliable D call. Germline V gene data show CDR1 as ENHRY and CDR2 as SYGVKD. The CDR3 is 16 amino acids. V lost 7 bases to trimming and J lost 3 bases, with 18 bases between them. The CDR3: CAINPSPARHTGELFF. For the CDR3, the DNA is TGTGCCATCAACCCGAGCCCCGCAAGGCACACCGGGGAGCTGTTTTTT.

This clonotype was observed at least ten times. The chain is built from TRBV6-2 or TRBV6-3 and TRBJ2-1; 9 positions agree with TRBD1. The CDR3 covers 18 residues. The J segment lost 10 bases and the V segment lost 5 bases, leaving 21 bases of the junction unmatched. Germline V CDR1 and CDR2: MNHEY, SVGEGT. The CDR3 loop reads CASSNTGTGKADVTEQFF. The CDR3 coding sequence is TGTGCCAGCAGTAATACCGGGACAGGGAAGGCCGACGTGACAGAGCAGTTCTTC.